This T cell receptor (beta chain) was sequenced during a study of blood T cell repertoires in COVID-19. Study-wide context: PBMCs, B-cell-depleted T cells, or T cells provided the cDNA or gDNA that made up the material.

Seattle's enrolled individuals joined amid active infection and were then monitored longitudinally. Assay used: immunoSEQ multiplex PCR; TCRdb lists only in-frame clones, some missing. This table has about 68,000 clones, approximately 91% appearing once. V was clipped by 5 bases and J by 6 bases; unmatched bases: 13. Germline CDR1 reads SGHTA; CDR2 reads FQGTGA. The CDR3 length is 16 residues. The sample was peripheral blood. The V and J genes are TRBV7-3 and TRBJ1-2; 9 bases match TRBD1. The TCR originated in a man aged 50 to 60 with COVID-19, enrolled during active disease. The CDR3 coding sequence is TGTGCCAGCAGCCGAAATCCGGGACAGGGTTGGGATGGCTACACCTTC. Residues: CASSRNPGQGWDGYTF.